This T cell receptor (beta chain) was found in a study of blood T cell repertoires in COVID-19. About the research overall: The samples span acute and convalescent COVID-19 from the United States, Italy and Spain. PBMCs, B-cell-depleted T cells, or T cells were the source of the cDNA or gDNA that made up the material.

Methods used by the authors: Reference gene primer amplification gave nucleated cell count estimates. Here immunoSEQ multiplex PCR was the method, and the copy in TCRdb shows in-frame clones only, minus some. V, J and clone size derive from that table, while D and trimming were established from the DNA sequence. The sample has about 200,000 clones; approximately 84% are singletons. CDR1 and CDR2 (germline): LGHDT, YNNKEL (reference sequence). The CDR3 sequence is 13 residues long. With 0 bases removed from V and 9 bases from J, the gap between germline ends came to 10 bases. The sequence derives from a man aged 80 or over with acute or convalescent COVID-19. Sequenced: peripheral blood. The chain links TRBV3-1 (or the pseudogene TRBV3-2) to TRBJ2-3; D might be TRBD2 (5 bases). In DNA, the CDR3 is TGTGCCAGCAGCCAAGAGGCGGGCTTCACGCAGTATTTT. It is translated as CASSQEAGFTQYF.